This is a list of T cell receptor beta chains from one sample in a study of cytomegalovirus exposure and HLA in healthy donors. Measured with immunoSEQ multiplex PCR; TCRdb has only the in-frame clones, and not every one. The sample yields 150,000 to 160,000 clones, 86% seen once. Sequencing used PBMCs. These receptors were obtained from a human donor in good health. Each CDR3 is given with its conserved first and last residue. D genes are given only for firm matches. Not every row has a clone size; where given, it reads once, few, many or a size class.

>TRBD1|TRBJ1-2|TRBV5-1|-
CASSTGQEDGYTF
TGCGCCAGCAGCACCGGACAGGAAGATGGCTACACCTTC
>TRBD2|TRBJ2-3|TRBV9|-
CASSVASGGPSTQYF
TGTGCCAGCAGCGTAGCTAGCGGGGGGCCGTCCACGCAGTATTTT
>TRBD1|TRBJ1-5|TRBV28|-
CASRTGQGIRNQPQHF
TGTGCCAGCAGGACGGGACAGGGGATTCGCAATCAGCCCCAGCATTTT
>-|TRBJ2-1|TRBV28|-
CASSSRGSSYNEQFF
TGTGCCAGCAGTTCCCGGGGGAGCTCCTACAATGAGCAGTTCTTC
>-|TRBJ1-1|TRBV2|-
CASRDIMNTEAFF
TGTGCCAGCAGAGACATAATGAACACTGAAGCTTTCTTT
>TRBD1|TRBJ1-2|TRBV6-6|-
CASSTQGQGNGYTF
TGTGCCAGCAGTACGCAGGGACAGGGGAATGGCTACACCTTC
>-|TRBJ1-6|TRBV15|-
CATSSLKKGTPYSPLHF
TGTGCCACCAGCAGCCTAAAAAAGGGGACACCTTATTCACCCCTCCACTTT
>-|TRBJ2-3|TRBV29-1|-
CSVKGPQGFSTDTQYF
TGCAGCGTCAAAGGACCTCAGGGCTTTTCCACAGATACGCAGTATTTT
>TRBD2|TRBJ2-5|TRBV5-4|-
CASSRRENLETQYF
TGTGCCAGCAGCCGGCGGGAGAATCTAGAGACCCAGTACTTC
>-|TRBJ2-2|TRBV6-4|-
CASRPVFASGELFF
TGTGCCAGCCGCCCGGTTTTTGCTTCCGGGGAGCTGTTTTTT
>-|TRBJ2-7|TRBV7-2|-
CASSLSPTGEQYF
TGTGCCAGCAGCTTATCCCCGACGGGGGAGCAGTACTTC
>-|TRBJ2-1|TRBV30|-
CACQIYNEQFF
TGTGCCTGCCAGATATACAATGAGCAGTTCTTC
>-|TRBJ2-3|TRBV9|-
CASSLRDQASTDTQYF
TGTGCCAGCAGCTTGAGAGACCAGGCTAGCACAGATACGCAGTATTTT
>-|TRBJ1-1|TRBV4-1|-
CASSRGGQRNTEAFF
TGCGCCAGCAGCCGCGGTGGACAACGAAACACTGAAGCTTTCTTT
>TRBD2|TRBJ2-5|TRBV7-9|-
CASSLGRTSGSEETQYF
TGTGCCAGCAGCTTAGGTCGGACTAGCGGGAGTGAGGAGACCCAGTACTTC
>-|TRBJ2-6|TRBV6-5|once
CATSLDRSGANVLTF
TGTGCCACCTCCCTCGACAGGTCTGGGGCCAACGTCCTGACTTTC
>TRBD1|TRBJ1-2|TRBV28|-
CASSPRDRVLSGYTF
TGTGCCAGCAGTCCCCGGGACAGGGTACTCAGTGGCTACACCTTC
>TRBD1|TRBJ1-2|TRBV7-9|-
CASSLGTGGGGYTF
TGTGCCAGCAGCTTAGGGACAGGGGGCGGCGGCTACACCTTC
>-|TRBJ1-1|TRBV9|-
CASSHGAFPEAFF
TGTGCCAGCTCCCACGGTGCTTTCCCTGAAGCTTTCTTT
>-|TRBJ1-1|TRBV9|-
CASSVARNTEAFF
TGTGCCAGCAGCGTAGCGAGGAACACTGAAGCTTTCTTT